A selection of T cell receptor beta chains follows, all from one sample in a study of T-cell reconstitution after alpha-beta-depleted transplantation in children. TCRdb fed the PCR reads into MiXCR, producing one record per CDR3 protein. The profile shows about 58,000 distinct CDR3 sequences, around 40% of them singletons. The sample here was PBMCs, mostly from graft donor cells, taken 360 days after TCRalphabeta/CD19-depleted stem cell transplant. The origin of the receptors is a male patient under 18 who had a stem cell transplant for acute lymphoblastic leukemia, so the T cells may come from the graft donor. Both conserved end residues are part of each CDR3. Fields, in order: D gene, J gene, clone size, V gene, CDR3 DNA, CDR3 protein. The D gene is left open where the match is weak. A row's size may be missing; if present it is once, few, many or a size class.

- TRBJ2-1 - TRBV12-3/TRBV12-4 TGTGCCAGCAGTTTAGCCGGGGGCGCCTACAATGAGCAGTTCTTC CASSLAGGAYNEQFF
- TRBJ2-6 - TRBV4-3 TGCGCCAGCAGCCGAACAGGGTTTCCCTCTGGGGCCAACGTCCTGACTTTC CASSRTGFPSGANVLTF
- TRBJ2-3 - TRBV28 TGTGCCAGCAGTTTATATAGAGATACGCAGTATTTT CASSLYRDTQYF
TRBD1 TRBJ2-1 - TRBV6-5 TGTGCCAGCAGTTACTCGAGTGGGACAGCCTACAATGAGCAGTTCTTC CASSYSSGTAYNEQFF
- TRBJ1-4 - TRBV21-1 TGTGCCAGCAGCAAAAATGAAGGGGCGCCAACTAATGAAAAACTGTTTTTT CASSKNEGAPTNEKLFF
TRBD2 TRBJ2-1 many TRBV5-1 TGCGCCAGCAGCCTCCAACTAGCGGGAGGAACCTATGAGCAGTTCTTC CASSLQLAGGTYEQFF
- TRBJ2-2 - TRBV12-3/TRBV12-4 TGTGCCAGCAGCCCACAGGGTTTCAGCACCGGGGAGCTGTTTTTT CASSPQGFSTGELFF
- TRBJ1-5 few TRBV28 TGTGCCAGCGGGACATACGGCAATCAGCCCCAGCATTTT CASGTYGNQPQHF
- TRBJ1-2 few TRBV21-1 TGTGCCAGCGTTACAGGGGCAGGCTATGGCTACACCTTC CASVTGAGYGYTF
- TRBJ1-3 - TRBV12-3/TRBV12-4 TGTGCCAGCAGTTCGGGGTTTGAAAACACCATATATTTT CASSSGFENTIYF
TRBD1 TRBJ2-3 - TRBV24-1 TGTGCCACTGCAGCAGTACAGGGGGCGGATACGCAGTATTTT CATAAVQGADTQYF
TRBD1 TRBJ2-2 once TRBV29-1 TGCAGCGCCGGGACAGCGAACACCGGGGAGCTGTTTTTT CSAGTANTGELFF
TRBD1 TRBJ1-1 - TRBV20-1 TGCAGTGCTAGGCCCCGACAGGGGAGCCCTGAAGCTTTCTTT CSARPRQGSPEAFF
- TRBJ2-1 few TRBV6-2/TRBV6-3 TGTGCCAGCACCAGGCCTTACAATGAGCAGTTCTTC CASTRPYNEQFF
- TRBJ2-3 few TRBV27 TGTGCCAGCAGTCCAGATACGCAGTATTTT CASSPDTQYF
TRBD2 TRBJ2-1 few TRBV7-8 TGTGCCAGCAGCGTCGTCACTAGCGGGAGGATGGGAAGACTCTACAATGAGCAGTTCTTC CASSVVTSGRMGRLYNEQFF
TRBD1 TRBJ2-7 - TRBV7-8 TGTGCCAGCAGAACTCGGACAGGGGCCTACGAGCAGTACTTC CASRTRTGAYEQYF
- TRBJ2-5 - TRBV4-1 TGCGCCAGCAGCCAAGAGAGCCTTGCGGGGACCCAGTACTTC CASSQESLAGTQYF
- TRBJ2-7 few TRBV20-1 TGCAGTGCGTGGGGTGACTCCTACGAGCAGTACTTC CSAWGDSYEQYF
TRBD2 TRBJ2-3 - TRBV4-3 TGCGCCAGCAGCCAAGGAAGCGGGGGAGGGTCAGATACGCAGTATTTT CASSQGSGGGSDTQYF
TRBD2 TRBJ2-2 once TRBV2 TGTGCCAGCAGTGTTGTGGGAGGGCCCTCGCACGGGGAGCTGTTTTTT CASSVVGGPSHGELFF
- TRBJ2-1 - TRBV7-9 TGTGCCAGCAGATCCGGGGCTGACAATGAGCAGTTCTTC CASRSGADNEQFF
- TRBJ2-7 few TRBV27 TGTGCCAGCAGTTTAGGGGTTAGGATCGGCGCCGAGCAGTACTTC CASSLGVRIGAEQYF
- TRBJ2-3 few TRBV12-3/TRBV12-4 TGTGCCAGCAGGGAGGGGGGGCTCACAGATACGCAGTATTTT CASREGGLTDTQYF
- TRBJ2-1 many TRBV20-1 TGCGGGGGACGGACTACCCGGGATGAGCAGTTCTTC CGGRTTRDEQFF
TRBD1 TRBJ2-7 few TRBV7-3 TGTGCCAGCAGCCCGACGGGGGGACAGGGTTGGTACGAGCAGTACTTC CASSPTGGQGWYEQYF
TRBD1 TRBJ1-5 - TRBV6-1 TGTGCCAGCAGTCAGGACAGGGAGTCAGGTCAGCCCCAGCATTTT CASSQDRESGQPQHF
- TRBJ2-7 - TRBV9 TGTGCCAGCAGCGTAGATCCGGGGACCTCCTACGAGCAGTACTTC CASSVDPGTSYEQYF
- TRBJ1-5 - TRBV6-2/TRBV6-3 TGTGCCAGCAGTTACGCTTCTACAGGGTCTAGTCAGCCCCAGCATTTT CASSYASTGSSQPQHF
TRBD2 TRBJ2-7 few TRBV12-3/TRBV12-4 TGTGCCAGCAGTTTAGCGGGACTAGCGGGGAACGAGCAGTACTTC CASSLAGLAGNEQYF
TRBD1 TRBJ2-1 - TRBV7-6 TGTGCCAGCAGCGACCGGGACAGCATCTACAATGAGCAGTTCTTC CASSDRDSIYNEQFF
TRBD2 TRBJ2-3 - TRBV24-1 TGTGCCACCAGTGATGGCCTAGCGGGGTCCTTCACAGATACGCAGTATTTT CATSDGLAGSFTDTQYF
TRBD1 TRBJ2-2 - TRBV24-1 TGTGCCACCAGTGACGAGGGACAGGGGAACACCGGGGAGCTGTTTTTT CATSDEGQGNTGELFF
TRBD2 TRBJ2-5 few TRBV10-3 TGTGCCATCAGTGACACGGCTAGCGGGAGCGGGGAGACCCAGTACTTC CAISDTASGSGETQYF
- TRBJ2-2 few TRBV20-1 TGCAGTGCTAGAGGAATGGGATTCGACACCGGGGAGCTGTTTTTT CSARGMGFDTGELFF
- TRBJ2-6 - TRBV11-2 TGTGCCAGCAGCACAGAACCTTCTCCCTCTGGGGCCAACGTCCTGACTTTC CASSTEPSPSGANVLTF
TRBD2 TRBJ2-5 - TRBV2 TGTGCCAGCAGTGAGCTTTACCTAGCGGGATGGGAAGAAGAGACCCAGTACTTC CASSELYLAGWEEETQYF
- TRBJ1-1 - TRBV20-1 TGCAGTGCTAGAGATAGTGTAGGGAACACTGAAGCTTTCTTT CSARDSVGNTEAFF
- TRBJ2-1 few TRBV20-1 TGCAGTGCTGTAGACAGGCAAGGCCCCTACAATGAGCAGTTCTTC CSAVDRQGPYNEQFF
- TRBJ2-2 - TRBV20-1 TGCAGTGCTAGAGATAGAGGAACAGGGAACACCGGGGAGCTGTTTTTT CSARDRGTGNTGELFF
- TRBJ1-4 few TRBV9 TGTGCCAGCAGCAGTCGGGATGGGCTGTTTTTT CASSSRDGLFF
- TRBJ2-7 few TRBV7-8 TGTGCCAGCAGCTCCCGGACCAGGGTTATGGAGCAGTACTTC CASSSRTRVMEQYF
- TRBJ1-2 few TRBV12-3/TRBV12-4 TGTGCCAGCAGCCACCGAGGGGTGAGGGACAACTATGGCTACACCTTC CASSHRGVRDNYGYTF
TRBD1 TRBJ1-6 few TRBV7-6 TGTGCCAGCAGCCTCGACAGGGGCCATAGGAATTCACCCCTCCACTTT CASSLDRGHRNSPLHF
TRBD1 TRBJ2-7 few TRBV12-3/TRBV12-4 TGTGCCAGCAGTCCAGGGGGCCTAGACGAGCAGTACTTC CASSPGGLDEQYF
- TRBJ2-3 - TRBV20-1 TGCAGTGCTAGAGATCCAGCGCGCATCACAGATACGCAGTATTTT CSARDPARITDTQYF
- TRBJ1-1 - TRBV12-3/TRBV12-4 TGTGCCAGCAGTGTCGGTAGTTTGAACACTGAAGCTTTCTTT CASSVGSLNTEAFF
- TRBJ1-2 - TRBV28 TGTGCCAGCAGTTCAAGGGGGGCGTCTGATGGCTACACCTTC CASSSRGASDGYTF
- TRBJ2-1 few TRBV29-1 TGCAGCGTTGAAGGGCCGGGGGCCCACAATGAGCAGTTCTTC CSVEGPGAHNEQFF
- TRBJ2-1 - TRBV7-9 TGTGCCAGCAGCTTAGCGCTCGTCGGCTCCTACAATGAGCAGTTCTTC CASSLALVGSYNEQFF
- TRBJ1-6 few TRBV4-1 TGCGCCAGCAGCCAAGGGGGGGCCTATAATTCACCCCTCCACTTT CASSQGGAYNSPLHF
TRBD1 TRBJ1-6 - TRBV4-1 TGCGCCAGCAGGGCTCCAGGACAGGGTTTATCACCCCTCCACTTT CASRAPGQGLSPLHF
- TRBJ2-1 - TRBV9 TGTGCCAGCAGCGACGGACAGAACAATGAGCAGTTCTTC CASSDGQNNEQFF
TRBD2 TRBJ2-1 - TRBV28 TGTGCCAGCAGTTTAGGGACTAGCGGGAGGGAAGTGTCCTACAATGAGCAGTTCTTC CASSLGTSGREVSYNEQFF
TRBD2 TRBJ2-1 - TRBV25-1 TGTGCCAGCAGTAAGAGCGGGGGTTACAATGAGCAGTTCTTC CASSKSGGYNEQFF
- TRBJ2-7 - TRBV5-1 TGCGCCAGCAGCCTTCTCCGGGACCCCTCCTACGAGCAGTACTTC CASSLLRDPSYEQYF
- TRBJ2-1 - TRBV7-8 TGTGCCAGCAGCTTGGACCGGGAGTATGAGCAGTTCTTC CASSLDREYEQFF
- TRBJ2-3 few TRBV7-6 TGTGCCAGCAGCTTTGGGGGCCCCACAGATACGCAGTATTTT CASSFGGPTDTQYF
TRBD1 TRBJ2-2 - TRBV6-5 TGTGCCAGCAGTAACCGGGACAGGGTCACCGGGGAGCTGTTTTTT CASSNRDRVTGELFF
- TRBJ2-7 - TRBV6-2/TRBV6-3 TGTGCCAGCAGTTACTCGAATCTACGCGATTACGAGCAGTACTTC CASSYSNLRDYEQYF